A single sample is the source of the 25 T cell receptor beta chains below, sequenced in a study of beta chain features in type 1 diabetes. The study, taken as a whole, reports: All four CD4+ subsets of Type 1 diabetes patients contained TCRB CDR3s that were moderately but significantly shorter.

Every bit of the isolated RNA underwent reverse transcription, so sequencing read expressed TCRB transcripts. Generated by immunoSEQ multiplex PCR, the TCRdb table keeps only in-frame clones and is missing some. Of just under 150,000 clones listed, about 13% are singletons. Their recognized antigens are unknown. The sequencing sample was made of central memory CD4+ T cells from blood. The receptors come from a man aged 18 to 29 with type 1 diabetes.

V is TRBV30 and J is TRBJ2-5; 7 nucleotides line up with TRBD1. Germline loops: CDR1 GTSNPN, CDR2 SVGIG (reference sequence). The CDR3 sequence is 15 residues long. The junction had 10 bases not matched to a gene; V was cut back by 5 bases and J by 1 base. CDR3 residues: CAWGPSWTGQETQYF. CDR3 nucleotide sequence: TGTGCCTGGGGACCGTCCTGGACAGGCCAAGAGACCCAGTACTTC.

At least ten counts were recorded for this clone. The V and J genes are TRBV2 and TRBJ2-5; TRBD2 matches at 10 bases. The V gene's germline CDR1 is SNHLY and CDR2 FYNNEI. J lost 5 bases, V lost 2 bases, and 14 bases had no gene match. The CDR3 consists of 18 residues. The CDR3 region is CASSEWGASGGGKETQYF. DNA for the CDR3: TGTGCCAGCAGTGAATGGGGAGCTAGCGGGGGAGGGAAGGAGACCCAGTACTTC.

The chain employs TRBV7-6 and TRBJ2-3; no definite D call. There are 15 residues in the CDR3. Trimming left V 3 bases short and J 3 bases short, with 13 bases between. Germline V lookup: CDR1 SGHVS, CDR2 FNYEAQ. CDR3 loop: CASSLVETETDTQYF. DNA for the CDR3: TGTGCCAGCAGCTTGGTAGAGACGGAGACAGATACGCAGTATTTT. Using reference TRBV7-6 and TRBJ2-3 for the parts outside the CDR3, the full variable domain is GAGVSQSPRYKVTKRGQDVALRCDPISGHVSLYWYRQALGQGPEFLTYFNYEAQQDKSGLPNDRFSAERPEGSISTLTIQRTEQRDSAMYRCASSLVETETDTQYFGPGTRLTVL.

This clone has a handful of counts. DNA of the CDR3: TGCAGCGCCGGAGTACAGGCGGATTCCACTGAAGCTTTCTTT. As protein: CSAGVQADSTEAFF. V is TRBV29-1 and J is TRBJ1-1, with D possibly being TRBD1 (5 bases). Germline values: CDR1 SQVTM, CDR2 ANQGSEA. CDR3 size: 14 residues. Trimming took off 7 bases at V and 4 bases at J, with 19 bases between the two ends.

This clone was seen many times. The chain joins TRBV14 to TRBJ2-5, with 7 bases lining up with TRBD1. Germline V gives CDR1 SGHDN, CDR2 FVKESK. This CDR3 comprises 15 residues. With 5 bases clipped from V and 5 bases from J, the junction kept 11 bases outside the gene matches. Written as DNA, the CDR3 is TGTGCCAGCAGCTTAGGGGGCTCCCTGCTGGAGACCCAGTACTTC. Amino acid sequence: CASSLGGSLLETQYF.

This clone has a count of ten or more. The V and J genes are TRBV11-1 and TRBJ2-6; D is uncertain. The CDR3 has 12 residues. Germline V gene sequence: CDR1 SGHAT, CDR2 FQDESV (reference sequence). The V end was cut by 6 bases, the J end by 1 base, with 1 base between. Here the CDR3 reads CASRSGANVLTF. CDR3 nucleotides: TGTGCCAGCAGATCTGGGGCCAACGTCCTGACTTTC.

Written as DNA, the CDR3 is TGTGCCAGCAGCCTCGCGGGACTCAGGGGAAAAGAGACCCAGTACTTC. Translated: CASSLAGLRGKETQYF. The gene calls are TRBV7-6 and TRBJ2-5; perhaps D is TRBD1 or TRBD2 (6 bases each). V dropped 5 bases and J dropped 3 bases, with 19 bases sitting between them. Germline-derived CDR1 and CDR2 are SGHVS and FNYEAQ. This CDR3 has 16 amino acids. The full variable domain, in which reference TRBV7-6 and TRBJ2-5 provide the parts outside the CDR3, is GAGVSQSPRYKVTKRGQDVALRCDPISGHVSLYWYRQALGQGPEFLTYFNYEAQQDKSGLPNDRFSAERPEGSISTLTIQRTEQRDSAMYRCASSLAGLRGKETQYFGPGTRLLVL.

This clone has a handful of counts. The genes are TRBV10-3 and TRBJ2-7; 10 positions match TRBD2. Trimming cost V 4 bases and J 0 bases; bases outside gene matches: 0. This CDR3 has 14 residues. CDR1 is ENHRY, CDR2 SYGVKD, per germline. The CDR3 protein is CAISGTSGSYEQYF. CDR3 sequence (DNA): TGTGCCATCAGTGGGACTAGCGGCTCCTACGAGCAGTACTTC.

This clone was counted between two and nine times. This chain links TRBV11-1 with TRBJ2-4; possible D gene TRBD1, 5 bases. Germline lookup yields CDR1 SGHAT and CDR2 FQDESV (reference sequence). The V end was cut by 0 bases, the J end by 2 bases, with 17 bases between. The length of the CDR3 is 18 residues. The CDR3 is CASSLAPGMGASKNIQYF. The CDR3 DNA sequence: TGTGCCAGCAGCTTAGCTCCAGGGATGGGTGCGTCCAAAAACATTCAGTACTTC.

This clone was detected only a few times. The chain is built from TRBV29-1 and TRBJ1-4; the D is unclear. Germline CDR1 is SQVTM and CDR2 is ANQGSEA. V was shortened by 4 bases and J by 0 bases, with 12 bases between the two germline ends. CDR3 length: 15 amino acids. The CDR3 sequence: CSVAASGATNEKLFF. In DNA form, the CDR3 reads TGCAGCGTTGCAGCATCCGGAGCAACTAATGAAAAACTGTTTTTT.

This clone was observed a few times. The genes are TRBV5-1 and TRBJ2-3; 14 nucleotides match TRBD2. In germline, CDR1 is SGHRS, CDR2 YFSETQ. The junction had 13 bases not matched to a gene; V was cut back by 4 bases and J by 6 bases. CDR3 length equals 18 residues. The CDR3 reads CASSPITRLAGGLDTQYF. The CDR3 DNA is TGCGCCAGCAGCCCAATCACCAGACTAGCGGGGGGGCTGGATACGCAGTATTTT.

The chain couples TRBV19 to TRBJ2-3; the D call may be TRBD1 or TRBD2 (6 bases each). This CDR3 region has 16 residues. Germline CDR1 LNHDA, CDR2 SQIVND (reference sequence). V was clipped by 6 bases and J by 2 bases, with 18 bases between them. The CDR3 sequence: CASSPEWGASTDTQYF. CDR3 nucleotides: TGTGCCAGTAGCCCCGAGTGGGGGGCCTCCACAGATACGCAGTATTTT.

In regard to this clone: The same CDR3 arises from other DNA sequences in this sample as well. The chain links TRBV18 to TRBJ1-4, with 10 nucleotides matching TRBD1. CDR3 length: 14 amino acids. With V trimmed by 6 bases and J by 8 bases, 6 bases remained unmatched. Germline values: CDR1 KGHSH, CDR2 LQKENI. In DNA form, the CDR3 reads TGTGCCAGCTCCCCCGGGACAGGGGACGAAAAACTGTTTTTT. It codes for CASSPGTGDEKLFF.

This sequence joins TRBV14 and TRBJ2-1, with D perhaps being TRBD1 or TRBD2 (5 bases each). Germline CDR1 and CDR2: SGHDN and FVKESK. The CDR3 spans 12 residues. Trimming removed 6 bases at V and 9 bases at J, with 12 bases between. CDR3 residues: CASRPMGVEQFF. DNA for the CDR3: TGTGCCAGCAGACCAATGGGGGTTGAGCAGTTCTTC.

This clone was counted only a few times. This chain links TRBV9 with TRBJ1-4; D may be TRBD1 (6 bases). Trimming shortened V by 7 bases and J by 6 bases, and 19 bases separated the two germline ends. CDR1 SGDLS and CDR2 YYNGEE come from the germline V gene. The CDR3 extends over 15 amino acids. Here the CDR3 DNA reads TGTGCCAGCTCAACGGCCAGGGGAAGTGATGAAAAACTGTTTTTT. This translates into CASSTARGSDEKLFF.

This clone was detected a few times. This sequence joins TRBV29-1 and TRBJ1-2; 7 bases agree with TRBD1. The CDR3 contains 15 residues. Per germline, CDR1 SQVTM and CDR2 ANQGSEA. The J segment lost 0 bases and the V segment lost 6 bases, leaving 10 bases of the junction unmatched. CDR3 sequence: CSVGDSPTTNYGYTF. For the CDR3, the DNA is TGCAGCGTAGGGGACAGCCCAACAACTAACTATGGCTACACCTTC.

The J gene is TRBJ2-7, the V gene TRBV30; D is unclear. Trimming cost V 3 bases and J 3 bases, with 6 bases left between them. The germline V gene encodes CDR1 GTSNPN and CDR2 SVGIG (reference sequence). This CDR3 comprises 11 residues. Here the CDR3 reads CAWSLSYEQYF. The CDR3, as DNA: TGTGCCTGGAGCCTGAGCTACGAGCAGTACTTC.

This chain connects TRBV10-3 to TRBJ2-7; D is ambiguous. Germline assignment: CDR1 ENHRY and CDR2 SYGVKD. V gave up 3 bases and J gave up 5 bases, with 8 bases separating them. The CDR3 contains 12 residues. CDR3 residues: CAISDPGDEQYF. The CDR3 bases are TGTGCCATCAGTGACCCCGGCGACGAGCAGTACTTC.

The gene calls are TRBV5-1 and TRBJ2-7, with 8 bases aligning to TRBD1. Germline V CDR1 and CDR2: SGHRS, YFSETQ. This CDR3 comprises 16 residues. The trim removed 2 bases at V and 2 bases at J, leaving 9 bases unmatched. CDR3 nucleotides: TGCGCCAGCAGCTTAGGGCCGGGACAGGCCCCCTACGAGCAGTACTTC. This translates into CASSLGPGQAPYEQYF. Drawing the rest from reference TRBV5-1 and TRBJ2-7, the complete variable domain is KAGVTQTPRYLIKTRGQQVTLSCSPISGHRSVSWYQQTPGQGLQFLFEYFSETQRNKGNFPGRFSGRQFSNSRSEMNVSTLELGDSALYLCASSLGPGQAPYEQYFGPGTRLTVT.

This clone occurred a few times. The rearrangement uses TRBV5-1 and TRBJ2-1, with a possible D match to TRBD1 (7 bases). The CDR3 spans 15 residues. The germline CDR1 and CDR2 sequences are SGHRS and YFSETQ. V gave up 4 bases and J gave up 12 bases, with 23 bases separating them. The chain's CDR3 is CASSPGTATSSGQFF. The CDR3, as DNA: TGCGCCAGCAGCCCGGGGACAGCCACTAGCTCAGGGCAGTTCTTC.

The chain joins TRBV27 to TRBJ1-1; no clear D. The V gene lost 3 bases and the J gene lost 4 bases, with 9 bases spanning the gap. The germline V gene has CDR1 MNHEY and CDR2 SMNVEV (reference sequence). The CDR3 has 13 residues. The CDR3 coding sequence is TGTGCCAGCAGTTTCCACGGCTCCACTGAAGCTTTCTTT. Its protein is CASSFHGSTEAFF.

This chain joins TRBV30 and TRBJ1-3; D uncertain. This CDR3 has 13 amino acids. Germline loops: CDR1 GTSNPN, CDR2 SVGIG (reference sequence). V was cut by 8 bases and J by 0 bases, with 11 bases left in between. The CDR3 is CAGSLGSGNTIYF. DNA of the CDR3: TGTGCCGGGTCCCTCGGCTCTGGAAACACCATATATTTT. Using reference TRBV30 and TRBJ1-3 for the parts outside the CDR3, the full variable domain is SQTIHQWPATLVQPVGSPLSLECTVEGTSNPNLYWYRQAAGRGLQLLFYSVGIGQISSEVPQNLSASRPQDRQFILSSKKLLLSDSGFYLCAGSLGSGNTIYFGEGSWLTVV.

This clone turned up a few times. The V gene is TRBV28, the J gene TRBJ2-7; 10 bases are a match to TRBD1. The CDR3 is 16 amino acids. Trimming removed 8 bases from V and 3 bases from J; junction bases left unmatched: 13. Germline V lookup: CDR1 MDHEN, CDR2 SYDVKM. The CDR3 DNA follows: TGTGCCAGCGGGTTCCCCCGCCGGGACAGGGGCTACGAGCAGTACTTC. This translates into CASGFPRRDRGYEQYF.

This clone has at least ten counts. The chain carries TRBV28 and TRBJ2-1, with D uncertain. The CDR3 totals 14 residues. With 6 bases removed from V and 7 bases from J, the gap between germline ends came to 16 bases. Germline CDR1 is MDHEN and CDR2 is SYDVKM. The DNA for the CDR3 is TGTGCCAGCAGAAAGCCTTTGGACGGGAATGAGCAGTTCTTC. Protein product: CASRKPLDGNEQFF.

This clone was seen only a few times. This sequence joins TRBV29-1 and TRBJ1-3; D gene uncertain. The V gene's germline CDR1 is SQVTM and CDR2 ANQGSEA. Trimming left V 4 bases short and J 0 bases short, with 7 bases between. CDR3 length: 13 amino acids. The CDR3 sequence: CSVATSSGNTIYF. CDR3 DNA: TGCAGCGTTGCAACAAGCTCTGGAAACACCATATATTTT.